The T cell receptor beta chain described here comes from a study of blood T cells in healthy people across ages. Across the whole study: The capture of about one barcoded beta molecule per two T cells was achieved by template switching.

Per the germline V gene, CDR1 is SEHNR and CDR2 is FQNEAQ (reference sequence). This CDR3 has 14 amino acids. V was shortened by 0 bases and J by 8 bases, with 10 bases between the two germline ends. Every sample yielded at least 6.5 million isolated PBMCs. It was with a sample-barcoded 5' primer and a J-beta primer mix that a second PCR of roughly 7 to 12 cycles was run. MiXCR was run by TCRdb on the 5' RACE reads, yielding one entry per CDR3 protein. The table has roughly 900,000 distinct CDR3 sequences, around 26% seen once; the top ten hold roughly 17%. Findings and caveats of the study: Naive CD4+ cells and diversity were both higher in long-lived donors than in aged donors.

The sample holds a few counts of this clonotype. Its antigen is unidentified. The chain employs TRBV7-9 and TRBJ1-4; TRBD1 is a possible D gene (5 bases). The sample comprised blood. The sequence came from a woman of 80 years or more in good health. CDR3 in amino acids: CASSLAAGGEKLFF. The CDR3 region has the DNA TGTGCCAGCAGCTTAGCGGCCGGGGGGGAAAAACTGTTTTTT. The whole variable domain, filled in from reference TRBV7-9 and TRBJ1-4, reads DTGVSQNPRHKITKRGQNVTFRCDPISEHNRLYWYRQTLGQGPEFLTYFQNEAQLEKSRLLSDRFSAERPKGSFSTLEIQRTEQGDSAMYLCASSLAAGGEKLFFGSGTQLSVL.